This record covers a single TCR beta chain. The sample belongs to a study of blood T cell repertoires in COVID-19. Measured with immunoSEQ multiplex PCR; TCRdb has only the in-frame clones, and not every one. This sample carries some 250,000 clones, around four fifths of them seen once, and the ten largest clones take roughly 1.9%. The germline gives CDR1 PRHDT, CDR2 FYEKMQ (reference sequence). The CDR3 runs to 16 residues. The V end lost 3 bases, the J end lost 2 bases, and 15 bases lay between the germline ends. Sequencing was performed on peripheral blood. The chain employs TRBV13 and TRBJ2-3, with D perhaps TRBD2 (5 bases). The sequence derives from a man aged 25-45 years who had recovered from COVID-19. The CDR3 nucleotides read TGTGCCAGCAGCTTGGAGGATCGAGTTGCCACAGATACGCAGTATTTT. Encoded protein: CASSLEDRVATDTQYF.